This T cell receptor (beta chain) derives from a study of shared clonotypes between healthy human individuals. Whole-study findings and limits: Clonotypes shared by all four donors outscored non-shared clonotypes in generation probability. Even with large depth, rarefaction showed that sorted-subset sequencing was incomplete. Only blood samples were collected, and tissue repertoires likely differ.

Using immunoSEQ multiplex PCR, the repertoire was profiled, and TCRdb retains in-frame clones only, with some absent. The repertoire consists of about 820,000 clones, with 92% occurring once and the leading ten covering around 24%. A word on this clone: The antigen remains unidentified.

As defined, naive CD8 cells were CD45RO-negative and positively selected for CCR7, with terminally differentiated effector memory CD45RA+ cells excluded. The CDR3 contains 14 residues. V trimming: 3 bases; J trimming: 3 bases; junction bases outside the gene matches: 4. Germline values: CDR1 SEHNR, CDR2 FQNEAQ (reference sequence). The sequence was collected from a man younger than 45 in good health. Sequencing was done on a sample of naive CD8+ T cells sorted from blood. This chain uses TRBV7-9 with TRBJ2-7; TRBD1 aligns across 8 bases. The CDR3 sequence: CASSFQGASYEQYF. Written as DNA, the CDR3 is TGTGCCAGCAGCTTCCAGGGGGCGAGCTACGAGCAGTACTTC.